The sequence of this TCR beta chain was determined in a study of blood T cell repertoires in COVID-19. In germline, CDR1 is SGHTA, CDR2 FQGNSA. This CDR3 has 15 amino acids. V shed 4 bases, J shed 1 base, and the junction held 2 bases outside the gene matches. Produced via immunoSEQ multiplex PCR; TCRdb's table is partial and in-frame only. Among under 350,000 clones listed, approximately 86% were seen once. A note on this clone: The identical CDR3 is also encoded by other nucleotide sequences in the sample.

The material sequenced was PBMCs or T cells enriched from blood (not recorded which). The genes are TRBV7-2 and TRBJ2-3, with 10 bases matching TRBD2. The TCR was taken from a woman in her 40s with acute COVID-19. CDR3 in amino acids: CASSSGTSGTDTQYF. Written as DNA, the CDR3 is TGTGCCAGCAGCTCAGGGACTAGCGGCACAGATACGCAGTATTTT.